These T cell receptor beta chains were read from a single sample in a study of beta chain features in type 1 diabetes. Assay used: immunoSEQ multiplex PCR; TCRdb lists only in-frame clones, some missing. Of 620,000 or so clones listed, 15% to 17% are singletons. Sequencing was performed on naive CD4+ T cells from blood. The source of these receptors is a man aged 18 to 30 in good health. The CDR3 runs from the conserved cysteine through the conserved F or W. D genes are given only for firm matches. The listing skips clone size in some rows; elsewhere it reads once, few, many or a size class.

v_call	j_call	d_call	clone_size	cdr3_aa	cdr3_nt
TRBV30	TRBJ2-7	-	few	CAWSRSYEQYF	TGTGCCTGGAGTAGGTCCTACGAGCAGTACTTC
TRBV7-2	TRBJ1-1	-	-	CASSRQRTANTEAFF	TGTGCCAGCAGCCGCCAGCGGACGGCGAACACTGAAGCTTTCTTT
TRBV28	TRBJ2-1	TRBD2	many	CASSFPREQEFF	TGTGCCAGCAGTTTTCCGCGGGAGCAGGAGTTCTTC
TRBV30	TRBJ1-1	-	-	CAWNRAGRNTEAFF	TGTGCCTGGAATCGGGCAGGCCGGAACACTGAAGCTTTCTTT
TRBV14	TRBJ2-2	-	-	CASSSLRAGELFF	-
TRBV7-2	TRBJ2-1	TRBD2	-	CASSITGTRYNEQFF	TGTGCCAGCAGTATTACCGGGACTAGGTACAATGAGCAGTTCTTC
TRBV29-1	TRBJ1-5	-	-	CSAGYSNQPQHF	TGCAGCGCCGGATATAGCAATCAGCCCCAGCATTTT
TRBV18	TRBJ2-7	-	-	CASSPLGKLPDEQYF	TGTGCCAGCTCACCCTTGGGTAAACTTCCTGACGAGCAGTACTTC
TRBV19	TRBJ2-4	TRBD1	-	CASIGTGVAKNIQYF	TGTGCCAGTATCGGGACAGGGGTAGCCAAAAACATTCAGTACTTC
TRBV30	TRBJ2-4	-	once	CASRSSPNIQYF	TGTGCCTCAAGGAGCAGCCCAAACATTCAGTACTTC
TRBV10-3	TRBJ2-2	TRBD1	-	CAISEWTGTTGELFF	TGTGCCATCAGTGAGTGGACAGGGACCACCGGGGAGCTGTTTTTT
TRBV14	TRBJ2-7	-	few	CASSWSPYEQYF	TGTGCCAGCAGCTGGAGTCCTTACGAGCAGTACTTC
TRBV9	TRBJ2-2	-	few	CASARWGAGNTGELFF	TGTGCCAGCGCTCGATGGGGGGCGGGCAACACCGGGGAGCTGTTTTTT
TRBV7-9	TRBJ1-1	TRBD1	-	CASRIGTENTEAFF	TGTGCCAGCAGGATAGGGACAGAGAACACTGAAGCTTTCTTT
TRBV5-6	TRBJ2-5	TRBD2	once	CASTSWGLGRETQYF	TGTGCCAGCACCTCCTGGGGACTAGGCCGAGAGACCCAGTACTTC
TRBV5-1	TRBJ2-5	-	-	CASSFASETQYF	TGCGCCAGCAGCTTCGCTTCAGAGACCCAGTACTTC
TRBV7-3	TRBJ1-2	-	few	CASSSTGSLNYGYTF	TGTGCCAGCAGCTCCACAGGAAGCCTAAACTATGGCTACACCTTC
TRBV6-1	TRBJ1-3	-	-	CASSEVYSGNTIYF	TGTGCCAGCAGTGAAGTATACTCTGGAAACACCATATATTTT
TRBV18	TRBJ1-1	-	-	CASSPGQKNTEAFF	TGTGCCAGCTCACCGGGCCAGAAGAACACTGAAGCTTTCTTT
TRBV6-5	TRBJ1-1	-	-	CASSRGQGTEAFF	TGTGCCAGCAGTCGAGGCCAGGGCACTGAAGCTTTCTTT
TRBV7-2	TRBJ2-5	-	-	CASSLRTSPEPNF	TGTGCCAGCAGCTTACGAACTAGCCCGGAACCAAACTTC
TRBV4-1	TRBJ2-5	-	few	CASSQDYRVAQYF	TGCGCCAGCAGCCAAGATTACCGGGTGGCCCAGTACTTC
TRBV18	TRBJ2-1	TRBD2	-	CASSIGLAGGPGEQFF	TGTGCCAGCTCAATCGGACTAGCGGGAGGGCCTGGTGAGCAGTTCTTC
TRBV19	TRBJ1-5	TRBD1	few	CASTDYRGSNQPQHF	TGTGCCAGTACCGACTACAGGGGGTCCAATCAGCCCCAGCATTTT
TRBV2	TRBJ2-3	TRBD2	few	CASSLTSGVADTQYF	TGTGCCAGCAGTCTTACTAGCGGGGTGGCAGATACGCAGTATTTT
TRBV5-1	TRBJ2-2	-	-	CASSLGANTGELFF	TGCGCCAGCAGCTTGGGGGCGAACACCGGGGAGCTGTTTTTT
TRBV28	TRBJ1-5	TRBD1	few	CASSSLRIRKQGPQPQHF	TGTGCCAGCAGTTCACTTCGGATTAGGAAACAGGGGCCTCAGCCCCAGCATTTT
TRBV18	TRBJ1-2	TRBD1	few	CASSTGQGTLGYGYTF	TGTGCCAGCTCAACGGGACAGGGCACCTTGGGGTATGGCTACACCTTC
TRBV25-1	TRBJ1-1	-	-	CASSMRATEAFF	TGTGCCAGCAGTATGAGGGCCACTGAAGCTTTCTTT
TRBV18	TRBJ2-2	-	-	CASSPRLTDSTGELFF	TGTGCCAGCTCACCACGTCTGACGGACTCCACCGGGGAGCTGTTTTTT
TRBV28	TRBJ2-4	-	-	CASSLQGRGNIQYF	TGTGCCAGCAGTTTGCAGGGGCGCGGAAACATTCAGTACTTC
TRBV7-2	TRBJ1-1	-	-	CASSLEVGRTEAFF	TGTGCCAGCAGCTTAGAGGTGGGGCGGACTGAAGCTTTCTTT
TRBV18	TRBJ2-7	-	few	CASSPAGEEQYF	TGTGCCAGCTCACCAGCAGGGGAGGAGCAGTACTTC
TRBV9	TRBJ2-7	-	-	CASSAQSHEQYF	TGTGCCAGCAGCGCGCAGTCCCACGAGCAGTACTTC
TRBV7-2	TRBJ2-2	-	-	CASSPGQFTGELFF	TGTGCCAGCAGCCCAGGACAGTTCACCGGGGAGCTGTTTTTT
TRBV29-1	TRBJ1-4	TRBD1	-	CSARTGQGYRF	TGCAGCGCCCGAACGGGACAGGGGTATCGTTTT
TRBV14	TRBJ1-2	TRBD1	few	CASSPPGQLDYGYTF	TGTGCCAGCAGCCCACCGGGACAGTTAGACTATGGCTACACCTTC
TRBV5-1	TRBJ2-7	TRBD2	few	CASSFLAGPSYEQYF	TGCGCCAGCAGCTTTCTAGCGGGGCCGTCCTACGAGCAGTACTTC
TRBV5-1	TRBJ2-3	TRBD2	-	CASSSAGLAGGTQYF	TGCGCCAGCAGCTCCGCGGGACTAGCGGGAGGCACGCAGTATTTT
TRBV12-5	TRBJ1-2	-	-	CASGLVSPAGRNYGYTF	TGTGCTAGTGGTTTGGTCTCTCCGGCCGGGAGAAACTATGGCTACACCTTC
TRBV30	TRBJ1-1	-	-	CAWRTYRVWTEAFF	TGTGCCTGGAGGACATACAGGGTATGGACTGAAGCTTTCTTT
TRBV6-5	TRBJ2-6	-	few	CASSRLSGANVLTF	TGTGCCAGCAGCCGACTCTCTGGGGCCAACGTCCTGACTTTC
TRBV6-6	TRBJ1-4	TRBD1	-	CASSYLDRSVKLFF	TGTGCCAGCAGTTACTTGGACAGGAGCGTAAAACTGTTTTTT
TRBV2	TRBJ1-5	TRBD1	-	CASRGDREETNQPQHF	TGTGCCAGCAGGGGGGACAGGGAGGAGACCAATCAGCCCCAGCATTTT
TRBV7-2	TRBJ2-7	-	-	CASSLKWLTYEQYF	TGTGCCAGCAGCTTAAAATGGCTTACCTACGAGCAGTACTTC
TRBV29-1	TRBJ2-4	-	few	CSASTLAKNIQYF	TGCAGCGCATCGACCTTAGCCAAAAACATTCAGTACTTC
TRBV9	TRBJ2-2	-	few	CASSPRRTSTGELFF	TGTGCCAGCAGCCCCCGCAGGACAAGCACCGGGGAGCTGTTTTTT
TRBV7-2	TRBJ2-5	-	once	CASSLPRQLGTQYF	TGTGCCAGCAGCTTACCCCGGCAGCTTGGGACCCAGTACTTC
TRBV5-5	TRBJ1-5	-	few	CASSLLGQPQHF	TGTGCCAGCAGCTTGTTAGGTCAGCCCCAGCATTTT
TRBV7-9	TRBJ1-3	-	-	CASSPHYSGNTIYF	TGTGCCAGTAGCCCTCACTACTCTGGAAACACCATATATTTT
TRBV25-1	TRBJ1-6	TRBD1	few	CASSARTGGNNSPLHF	TGTGCCAGCAGTGCCCGGACAGGGGGCAATAATTCACCCCTCCACTTT
TRBV5-1	TRBJ2-3	-	few	CASSLDVTDTQYF	TGCGCCAGCAGCTTGGACGTCACAGATACGCAGTATTTT
TRBV9	TRBJ2-2	-	-	CASSATGNTGELFF	TGTGCCAGCAGCGCGACAGGGAACACCGGGGAGCTGTTTTTT
TRBV30	TRBJ2-1	TRBD1	-	CAITGTGGVWSYNEQFF	TGTGCCATAACCGGGACAGGGGGGGTTTGGTCCTACAATGAGCAGTTCTTC
TRBV4-2	TRBJ1-5	-	few	CASSQDAQGSNQPQHF	TGTGCCAGCAGCCAAGACGCGCAGGGTAGCAATCAGCCCCAGCATTTT
TRBV5-1	TRBJ2-4	-	-	CASSLKGSKNIQYF	TGCGCCAGCAGCTTGAAGGGCTCCAAAAACATTCAGTACTTC